This TCR beta chain emerged from a study of shared clonotypes between healthy human individuals. The table came from immunoSEQ multiplex PCR; TCRdb's copy has only in-frame clones and leaves some out. The sample lists a few hundred thousand clones; over 65% were seen once. Study-level results: Larger estimated richness was generally recorded for naive subsets relative to memory subsets.

This clone came up a few times. Its antigen is currently unknown. Sequenced: memory CD4+ T cells sorted from blood. This sample's subset: CD45RA-negative fraction. The source of this sequence is a man aged 25 to 40 in good health.

CDR3 nucleotides: TGTGCCACCAGCAGAGGATGGGTCGATGAGCAGTTCTTC. As protein: CATSRGWVDEQFF. The gene calls are TRBV15 and TRBJ2-1; D is uncertain. Per the germline V gene, CDR1 is LNHNV and CDR2 is YYDKDF (reference sequence). Trimming stripped 1 base from V and 8 bases from J, with 9 bases between. The CDR3 contains 13 residues.